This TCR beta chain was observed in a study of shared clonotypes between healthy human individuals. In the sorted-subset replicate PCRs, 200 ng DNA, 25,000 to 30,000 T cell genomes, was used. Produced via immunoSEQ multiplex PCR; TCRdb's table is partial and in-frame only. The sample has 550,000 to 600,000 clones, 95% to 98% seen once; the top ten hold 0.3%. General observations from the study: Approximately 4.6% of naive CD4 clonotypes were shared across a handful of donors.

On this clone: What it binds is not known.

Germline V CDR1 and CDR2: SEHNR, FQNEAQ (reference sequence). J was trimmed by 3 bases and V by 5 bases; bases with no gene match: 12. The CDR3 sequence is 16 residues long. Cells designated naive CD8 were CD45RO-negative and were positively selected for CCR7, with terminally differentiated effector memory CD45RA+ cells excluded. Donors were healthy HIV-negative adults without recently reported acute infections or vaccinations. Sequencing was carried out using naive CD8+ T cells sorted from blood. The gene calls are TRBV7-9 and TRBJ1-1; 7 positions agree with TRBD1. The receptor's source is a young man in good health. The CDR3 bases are TGTGCCAGCAGCGCCGCAGGGGGGTTAGGGGACACTGAAGCTTTCTTT. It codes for CASSAAGGLGDTEAFF.